Each of the 21 T cell receptor beta chains below was sequenced from the same sample in a study of early T cells in non-severe SARS-CoV-2 infection (dated by TCRdb to 2020 to 2022). Library prep was done by 5' RACE. Sequencing was performed on a NextSeq 500. The public sequencing data were trimmed at Q25 with fastp and processed into clonotypes with MiXCR by TCRdb, which kept only in-frame beta chains. Rows are unified per CDR3 protein, each entry keeping the most common DNA and genes. This sample lists more than 85,000 distinct CDR3 sequences; 16% were detected once. The ten largest clones add up to roughly 1.2% of the sample. Sample: whole blood. Every receptor here comes from an adult who was a healthcare worker with PCR-confirmed SARS-CoV-2 infection or an uninfected control (not recorded which).

This clonotype was picked up a small number of times. The chain has TRBV7-9 and TRBJ2-7; D uncertain. The CDR3 extends over 11 amino acids. Germline V gene lookup returns CDR1 SEHNR and CDR2 FQNEAQ (reference sequence). The V end lost 10 bases, the J end lost 3 bases, and 10 bases lay between the germline ends. The CDR3 DNA reads TGTGCCACAACATACAACTACGAGCAGTACTTC. Its protein product is CATTYNYEQYF.

The rearrangement uses TRBV6-1 and TRBJ2-3; TRBD2 might be the D (6 bases). V lost 7 bases, J lost 6 bases, and 17 bases lay in between. CDR1 and CDR2 (germline): MNHNS, SASEGT. CDR3 size: 14 residues. CDR3 bases: TGTGCCAGCACCGAACGCCTAGCGATCGATACGCAGTATTTT. Protein sequence: CASTERLAIDTQYF.

This clonotype turned up a few times. J is TRBJ2-3 and V is TRBV19; D is unresolved. Trimming left V 1 base short and J 6 bases short, with 2 bases between. The length of the CDR3 is 11 residues. Per germline, CDR1 LNHDA and CDR2 SQIVND (reference sequence). DNA of the CDR3: TGTGCCAGTAGTATAGGTGATACGCAGTATTTT. Translated, it gives CASSIGDTQYF.

In this sample, this clonotype turned up a few times. The chain joins TRBV6-2 or TRBV6-3 to TRBJ2-5; D ambiguous. The CDR3 contains 14 residues. V was clipped by 1 base and J by 5 bases, with 11 bases between them. The germline gives CDR1 MNHEY, CDR2 SVGEGT. CDR3 DNA: TGTGCCAGCAGTTACTGGCGAGAAATGGAGACCCAGTACTTC. Protein sequence: CASSYWREMETQYF.

The CDR3 bases are TGTGCCAGCAGCCAAGAGTTGGGGGAGACCCAGTACTTC. Its protein is CASSQELGETQYF. V usage is TRBV3-1 and J usage is TRBJ2-5; D ambiguous. In germline, CDR1 is LGHDT, CDR2 YNNKEL (reference sequence). The CDR3 extends over 13 amino acids. The ends were cut back, 0 bases at V and 5 bases at J, with 7 bases in the middle.

This clonotype occurred a few times. The chain carries TRBV19 and TRBJ2-2, with D possibly being TRBD2 (5 bases). CDR3 length equals 14 residues. With 3 bases removed from V and 7 bases from J, the gap between germline ends came to 12 bases. Looked up from germline, CDR1 is LNHDA and CDR2 is SQIVND (reference sequence). CDR3 nucleotides: TGTGCCAGTAGTATTGGGAGAGGGCTCGGGGAGCTGTTTTTT. It yields the protein CASSIGRGLGELFF.

This clonotype was observed a handful of times. This chain uses TRBV5-4 with TRBJ2-7, with 10 bases that match TRBD2. The CDR3 has 14 residues. J was trimmed by 4 bases and V by 4 bases; bases with no gene match: 5. CDR1 SGHNT and CDR2 YYREEE come from the germline V gene (reference sequence). Written as DNA, the CDR3 is TGTGCCAGCAGCACTCCGGGACTAGCGTACGAGCAGTACTTC. Translated: CASSTPGLAYEQYF.

This clonotype was picked up many times. The chain carries TRBV7-9 and TRBJ1-1; TRBD1 agrees at 7 bases. Germline V gene lookup returns CDR1 SEHNR and CDR2 FQNEAQ (reference sequence). The CDR3 is 21 residues long. J lost 1 base, V lost 4 bases, and 24 bases had no gene match. The CDR3, as DNA: TGTGCCAGCAGCTCAACTAATCCCCTTCATGTAACAGGGGTCCGGAACACTGAAGCTTTCTTT. Its protein product is CASSSTNPLHVTGVRNTEAFF.

The chain links TRBV4-3 to TRBJ2-2; no clear D gene. Trimming cost V 0 bases and J 0 bases, with 8 bases left between them. Germline V lookup: CDR1 LGHNA, CDR2 YSLEER. This CDR3 contains 16 residues. CDR3 in DNA: TGCGCCAGCAGCCAAGAGCCATTTTCGAACACCGGGGAGCTGTTTTTT. The encoded protein is CASSQEPFSNTGELFF.

The chain combines TRBV20-1 with TRBJ2-7; D tentatively fits TRBD1 or TRBD2 (5 bases each). The germline V gene has CDR1 DFQATT and CDR2 SNEGSKA (reference sequence). The CDR3 consists of 16 residues. V lost 1 base, J lost 0 bases, and 16 bases lay in between. As DNA, the CDR3 is TGCAGTGCTAGAGGGGTTCCGGGACGGTTCTCCTACGAGCAGTACTTC. Residues: CSARGVPGRFSYEQYF.

This clonotype was recorded at least ten times. V gene TRBV9 combines with J gene TRBJ1-1; D is ambiguous. V gave up 2 bases and J gave up 0 bases, with 8 bases separating them. The CDR3 covers 14 residues. Per the germline V gene, CDR1 is SGDLS and CDR2 is YYNGEE. CDR3 nucleotides: TGTGCCAGCAGCGTGGGCAGCTTGAACACTGAAGCTTTCTTT. This translates into CASSVGSLNTEAFF.

The sample holds many counts of this clonotype. The rearrangement joins TRBV5-4 to TRBJ2-7; 8 bases match TRBD1. The junction had 6 bases not matched to a gene; V was cut back by 0 bases and J by 4 bases. This CDR3 contains 15 residues. Germline lookup yields CDR1 SGHNT and CDR2 YYREEE (reference sequence). Written as DNA, the CDR3 is TGTGCCAGCAGCTTGGCCGTAGACAGGGGTTACGAGCAGTACTTC. Its protein product is CASSLAVDRGYEQYF.

This clonotype has more than one count but fewer than ten. This chain joins TRBV30 and TRBJ2-3; 13 positions match TRBD2. CDR1 GTSNPN and CDR2 SVGIG come from the germline V gene (reference sequence). This CDR3 region has 15 residues. J lost 8 bases, V lost 4 bases, and 9 bases had no gene match. The CDR3 coding sequence is TGTGCCTGGACATTACTAGCGGGAGGGTCAAGTACGCAGTATTTT. Translated, it gives CAWTLLAGGSSTQYF.

This clonotype was seen repeatedly, ten times or more. This chain connects TRBV28 to TRBJ1-3; D is unclear. Germline values: CDR1 MDHEN, CDR2 SYDVKM. Trimming removed 5 bases from V and 0 bases from J, with 14 bases in between. The CDR3 covers 16 residues. The CDR3 loop reads CASSPYGEGSGNTIYF. DNA for the CDR3: TGTGCCAGCAGTCCGTACGGAGAGGGCTCTGGAAACACCATATATTTT. Full variable domain (remainder filled in from reference TRBV28 and TRBJ1-3): DVKVTQSSRYLVKRTGEKVFLECVQDMDHENMFWYRQDPGLGLRLIYFSYDVKMKEKGDIPEGYSVSREKKERFSLILESASTNQTSMYLCASSPYGEGSGNTIYFGEGSWLTVV.

The chain carries TRBV7-9 and TRBJ2-7; 13 bases map to TRBD2. The V segment lost 5 bases and the J segment 0 bases; nucleotides outside the gene matches: 13. Germline V lookup: CDR1 SEHNR, CDR2 FQNEAQ (reference sequence). This CDR3 has 19 amino acids. This chain's CDR3 is CASSEYAGTSGMPSYEQYF. The CDR3 coding sequence is TGTGCCAGCAGCGAGTACGCCGGGACTAGCGGGATGCCCTCCTACGAGCAGTACTTC.

The chain joins TRBV29-1 to TRBJ1-1; TRBD1 might be the D (6 bases). The CDR3 loop spans 12 amino acids. The V end was cut by 7 bases, the J end by 4 bases, with 13 bases between. Germline V gene sequence: CDR1 SQVTM, CDR2 ANQGSEA. In DNA, the CDR3 is TGCAGCGCCAGGACAGTCGGCACTGAAGCTTTCTTT. Its translation: CSARTVGTEAFF.

J is TRBJ2-7 and V is TRBV29-1; D is unclear. Germline-derived CDR1 and CDR2 are SQVTM and ANQGSEA. Trimming took 6 bases from V and 5 from J, leaving 14 bases between them. The CDR3 contains 12 residues. The CDR3 sequence is CSVVIPANEQYF. CDR3 nucleotide sequence: TGCAGCGTCGTCATCCCGGCGAACGAGCAGTACTTC.

This clonotype was seen only a few times. The CDR3, as DNA: TGTGCCAGCAGCCAAGTCGGAGTTGGCGAGCAGTACTTC. Translated, it gives CASSQVGVGEQYF. V usage is TRBV14 and J usage is TRBJ2-7; unclear D gene. The V end was cut by 1 base, the J end by 6 bases, with 10 bases between. The length of the CDR3 is 13 residues. Germline V gene lookup returns CDR1 SGHDN and CDR2 FVKESK.

This clonotype occurred a few times. V and J are TRBV4-2 and TRBJ2-5; possibly TRBD1 or TRBD2 for D (6 bases each). V lost 5 bases and J 4 bases, leaving 14 bases between the germline ends. Per germline, CDR1 LGHNA and CDR2 YNFKEQ. The length of the CDR3 is 14 residues. The CDR3 protein is CASSTPGAGETQYF. CDR3 in DNA: TGTGCCAGCAGCACTCCGGGGGCAGGAGAGACCCAGTACTTC.

This chain joins TRBV6-2 or TRBV6-3 and TRBJ2-2; the D is unclear. Germline-derived CDR1 and CDR2 are MNHEY and SVGEGT. Between the trimmed V and J ends, which lost 6 bases and 6 bases, there was a span of 26 bases. CDR3 length: 18 residues. CDR3 region: CASRGFLDWKQNAGELFF. The CDR3 nucleotides read TGTGCCAGCAGGGGGTTCCTCGACTGGAAACAAAACGCCGGGGAGCTGTTTTTT.

The table lists this clonotype with a few counts. The rearrangement uses TRBV28 and TRBJ1-1; D ambiguous. CDR3 size: 14 residues. Per the germline V gene, CDR1 is MDHEN and CDR2 is SYDVKM. Trimming took 6 bases from V and 2 from J, leaving 13 bases between them. As DNA, the CDR3 is TGTGCCAGCAGACCTATAAACCTTAACACTGAAGCTTTCTTT. As protein: CASRPINLNTEAFF.